Listed below are T cell receptor beta chains from one sample, sequenced in a study of T-cell memory formation after mild COVID-19. TCRdb reprocessed the 5' RACE reads with MiXCR, giving one entry per CDR3 protein. The sample has about 210,000 distinct CDR3 sequences, around 30% seen once; the top ten hold about an eighth. Sequencing was carried out using PBMCs or a T cell subset sorted from them (not recorded which). All receptors come from an adult woman who had mild COVID-19 (a few samples of this study predate the infection). Cell type and time point are not known. CDR3s include the opening cysteine and the closing phenylalanine or tryptophan. A D gene is named only where the DNA matches it firmly. Size values are once, few and many counts, or a class for expanded clones, and some rows have none.

clone_size	j_call	v_call	d_call	cdr3_nt	cdr3_aa
-	TRBJ1-2	TRBV5-1	TRBD1	TGCGCCAGCAGCCCGGAGGGGGCAGGGCAAATCAATGGCTACACCTTC	CASSPEGAGQINGYTF
-	TRBJ2-1	TRBV4-3	TRBD2	TGCGCCAGCAGCCAAACCGGGACTAGCGGGAAGGATGAGCAGTTCTTC	CASSQTGTSGKDEQFF
-	TRBJ2-7	TRBV20-1	TRBD1	TGCAGTGCTAAGACAGGGGGCACCTACGAGCAGTACTTC	CSAKTGGTYEQYF
-	TRBJ2-2	TRBV5-1	TRBD1	TGCGCCAGCAGCGCCGGACAGGGAAGCACCGGGGAGCTGTTTTTT	CASSAGQGSTGELFF
-	TRBJ2-2	TRBV4-3	TRBD1	TGCGCCAGCAGCGGTTTATCTGGGACAGGGGTCACCGGGGAGCTGTTTTTT	CASSGLSGTGVTGELFF
few	TRBJ1-1	TRBV6-2/TRBV6-3	TRBD1	TGTGCCAGCAGACAGGACAGGGGGATTATGAACACTGAAGCTTTCTTT	CASRQDRGIMNTEAFF
-	TRBJ2-5	TRBV12-3/TRBV12-4	-	TGTGCCAGCAGCTCCGGGTGGGGGTTGGAGACCCAGTACTTC	CASSSGWGLETQYF
-	TRBJ1-1	TRBV5-1	-	TGCGCCAGCAGCTTGGAGGGGGTAGGCACTGAAGCTTTCTTT	CASSLEGVGTEAFF
-	TRBJ1-5	TRBV5-6	TRBD1	TGTGCCAGCAGCTCTTACGGGACAGATCAGCCCCAGCATTTT	CASSSYGTDQPQHF
few	TRBJ2-3	TRBV7-2	-	TGTGCCAGCACCACCACTTCGACGTTCGGGGACAAAAACCCCACAGATACGCAGTATTTT	CASTTTSTFGDKNPTDTQYF
few	TRBJ2-7	TRBV18	-	TGTGCCAGCTCACCCCCGCAGCCCTCCGACGAGCAGTACTTC	CASSPPQPSDEQYF
few	TRBJ2-1	TRBV4-2	TRBD2	TGTGCCAGCAGCCAAGATACTCTAGCGGGGGGGACCTACAATGAGCAGTTCTTC	CASSQDTLAGGTYNEQFF
-	TRBJ2-7	TRBV20-1	-	TGCAGTGCTAGAGAGAACGGACCTATCTCCTACGAGCAGTACTTC	CSARENGPISYEQYF
few	TRBJ1-2	TRBV27	TRBD1	TGTGCCAGCAGTGCTGTGGGACAGGGCAGCTATGGCTACACCTTC	CASSAVGQGSYGYTF
many	TRBJ2-4	TRBV20-1	-	TGCAGTGCCACGGACAGAAACATTCAGTACTTC	CSATDRNIQYF
few	TRBJ2-7	TRBV13	-	TGTGCCAGCAGCTGGGCCGACTTCTCCTACGAGCAGTACTTC	CASSWADFSYEQYF
few	TRBJ1-2	TRBV27	TRBD1	TGTGCCAGCAGTCCACGCAGAGGGGGCGCGGGCTATGGCTACACCTTC	CASSPRRGGAGYGYTF
-	TRBJ2-3	TRBV12-3/TRBV12-4	TRBD1	TGTGCCAGCAGTCCCGGGACAGGGGTGGTAGATACGCAGTATTTT	CASSPGTGVVDTQYF
-	TRBJ2-7	TRBV7-2	-	TGTGCCAGTGGCCGCTGGGGCAGCGAGCAGTACTTC	CASGRWGSEQYF
-	TRBJ1-5	TRBV12-3/TRBV12-4	-	TGTGCCAGCAGTTTAGTAGAAGCTAGCAATCAGCCCCAGCATTTT	CASSLVEASNQPQHF
-	TRBJ2-7	TRBV20-1	-	TGCAGTGCTAGCTGGGGGGCAGGGGGCTCCTACGAGCAGTACTTC	CSASWGAGGSYEQYF
few	TRBJ2-7	TRBV20-1	TRBD2	TGCAGTGCTAGAGACCCCCTAGCGGGGGGCTACGAGCAGTACTTC	CSARDPLAGGYEQYF
few	TRBJ2-1	TRBV7-9	TRBD1	TGTGCCAGCAGCGAGCCGTTGGGACAGCCCTATAACAATGAGCAGTTCTTC	CASSEPLGQPYNNEQFF
few	TRBJ2-3	TRBV7-3	TRBD2	TGTGCCAGCAGCTTACTAGCGGGAGATGTAGATACGCAGTATTTT	CASSLLAGDVDTQYF
-	TRBJ2-7	TRBV7-9	-	TGTGCCAGCAGTTTTCCCCCAGGGAAAGGCTACGAGCAGTACTTC	CASSFPPGKGYEQYF
-	TRBJ2-1	TRBV27	TRBD2	TGTGCCAGCAGTTTAACGGCTAGCGGGAACTGGTTGTACAATGAGCAGTTCTTC	CASSLTASGNWLYNEQFF
-	TRBJ2-7	TRBV5-1	-	TGCGCCAGCAGCTTTGACGGCTACGAGCAGTACTTC	CASSFDGYEQYF
-	TRBJ2-7	TRBV4-2	TRBD2	TGTGCCAGCAGCCAAGATCCTAGCGGGAGTGAGCAGTACTTC	CASSQDPSGSEQYF
-	TRBJ1-1	TRBV7-2	-	TGTGCTCAGCAGCAAGGGAACACTGAAGCTTTCTTT	CAQQQGNTEAFF
-	TRBJ2-7	TRBV4-3	TRBD2	TGCGCCAGCAGCCAGGAGACTAGCGGGACCTCCTACGAGCAGTACTTC	CASSQETSGTSYEQYF
-	TRBJ2-7	TRBV30	-	TGTGCCTGGAGGACAGTCTACGAGCAGTACTTC	CAWRTVYEQYF
many	TRBJ2-4	TRBV2	TRBD2	TGTGCCAGCAGTCTTACCGATGGGCTAGCGGGAGTAACTAACATTCAGTACTTC	CASSLTDGLAGVTNIQYF
-	TRBJ2-7	TRBV18	TRBD1	TGTGCCAGCTCACCAAATTCAGGGGGCACGGACGAGCAGTACTTC	CASSPNSGGTDEQYF
once	TRBJ2-7	TRBV5-1	-	TGCGCCAGCAGCTTATTGTCCGGGTCTACCTACGAGCAGTACTTC	CASSLLSGSTYEQYF
-	TRBJ2-7	TRBV7-2	-	TGTGCCAGCAGCTCCGGGCCTTACTCCTACGAGCAGTACTTC	CASSSGPYSYEQYF
few	TRBJ2-1	TRBV12-3/TRBV12-4	TRBD2	TGTGCCAGCAGTTCCCTTACTAGCGGGGTTGCCAATGAGCAGTTCTTC	CASSSLTSGVANEQFF
few	TRBJ1-2	TRBV28	TRBD1	TGTGCCAGCAGTTCAGGACAGGGTTATGGCTACACCTTC	CASSSGQGYGYTF
-	TRBJ2-7	TRBV7-9	-	TGTGCCAGCAGCTCCCAGGCTCACGAGCAGTACTTC	CASSSQAHEQYF
few	TRBJ2-7	TRBV6-1	-	TGTGCCAGCAGTGAAGCGACTTCCCGGACGCACCCCTACGAGCAGTACTTC	CASSEATSRTHPYEQYF
few	TRBJ2-1	TRBV6-5	-	TGTGCCAGCACCCCCCCGGATTCCTACAATGAGCAGTTCTTC	CASTPPDSYNEQFF
-	TRBJ1-1	TRBV5-8	TRBD1	TGTGCCAGCAGCCACCCCGGACAGGGGGGCACTGAAGCTTTCTTT	CASSHPGQGGTEAFF
-	TRBJ2-7	TRBV6-8	-	TGTGCCAGCAGTTACTCGAGGATTGTTAACGCCTACGAGCAGTACTTC	CASSYSRIVNAYEQYF
-	TRBJ2-2	TRBV4-1	TRBD2	TGCGCCAGCAACAAACTAGCGTCGAACACCGGGGAGCTGTTTTTT	CASNKLASNTGELFF
-	TRBJ1-5	TRBV7-2	-	TGTGCCAGCAGCTTAGAAGGGGGGGCCAATCAGCCCCAGCATTTT	CASSLEGGANQPQHF
few	TRBJ1-1	TRBV27	-	TGTGCCAGCAGTAGCTCCGGGACAAGGAACACTGAAGCTTTCTTT	CASSSSGTRNTEAFF
-	TRBJ2-5	TRBV2	TRBD1	TGTGCCAGCAGTGAAGCGCAGACAGGGGTAGAGACCCAGTACTTC	CASSEAQTGVETQYF
-	TRBJ2-1	TRBV29-1	TRBD2	TGCAGCGTTGAAGGATCCCCACTAGCGGGTGGATACAATGAGCAGTTCTTC	CSVEGSPLAGGYNEQFF
-	TRBJ1-6	TRBV4-3	-	TGCGCCAGCAGCCAAGTGACAGCCCGCCCACCCCTCCACTTT	CASSQVTARPPLHF
-	TRBJ2-3	TRBV11-2	-	TGTGCCAGCAGCTTATGGGGAGGAACAGATACGCAGTATTTT	CASSLWGGTDTQYF
-	TRBJ2-1	TRBV29-1	-	TGCAGCGTTGAAGTACCTACCTACAATGAGCAGTTCTTC	CSVEVPTYNEQFF
few	TRBJ2-7	TRBV7-2	TRBD2	TGTGCCAGCAGCTTAGAGGGAGCGGGAATTGCTACCGAGCAGTACTTC	CASSLEGAGIATEQYF
-	TRBJ1-3	TRBV6-5	-	TGTGCCAGCAGTTACGCCCAGGGATCTGGAAACACCATATATTTT	CASSYAQGSGNTIYF
-	TRBJ1-1	TRBV20-1	-	TGCAGTGCTAGGCGGGAGAAGGGATATGTCACTGAAGCTTTCTTT	CSARREKGYVTEAFF
-	TRBJ1-1	TRBV25-1	-	TGTGCCAGCAGTGTGGGACGAACTGAAGCTTTCTTT	CASSVGRTEAFF
many	TRBJ2-3	TRBV5-5	TRBD2	TGTGCCAGCAGCTTGGGTAGGAGCGGGGGGTCAGATACGCAGTATTTT	CASSLGRSGGSDTQYF
-	TRBJ2-1	TRBV15	TRBD1	TGTGCCACCAACACCGGGACAGGGGGTTACAATGAGCAGTTCTTC	CATNTGTGGYNEQFF
few	TRBJ2-3	TRBV6-1	TRBD2	TGTGCCAGCAGTGAGAGACTAGCGATGCCAGATACGCAGTATTTT	CASSERLAMPDTQYF
-	TRBJ2-7	TRBV27	TRBD2	TGTGCCAGCAGTTCAGCGGGAGGGCCCTCCTACGAGCAGTACTTC	CASSSAGGPSYEQYF